This T cell receptor (beta chain) was captured by sequencing in a study of technical replicates of blood from four donors. This CDR3 contains 10 residues. Trimming cost V 8 bases and J 5 bases, with 7 bases left between them. Germline V gene data show CDR1 as SGHAT and CDR2 as FQNNGV. Clones were read by immunoSEQ multiplex PCR, and TCRdb kept only the in-frame ones, dropping some. The data contain over 50,000 clones, 85% to 95% of them singletons. The rearrangement joins TRBV11-2 to TRBJ2-7; a weak D match, TRBD2 (5 bases). The sample consisted of PBMCs. The sequence derives from a human donor in good health. Some clones in this sample may be carry-over from other donors' samples. The chain's CDR3 is CASGRDEQYF. The CDR3 DNA reads TGTGCCAGCGGGAGAGACGAGCAGTACTTC.